A selection of T cell receptor beta chains follows, all from one sample in a study of cytomegalovirus exposure and HLA in healthy donors. TCRdb's table, derived via immunoSEQ multiplex PCR, lists solely in-frame clones and lacks some. The ten top clones account for 1% to 1.5%, within a sample of around 40,000 clones. Sample: PBMCs. The receptors here all came from a man under 40 in good health and CMV-seronegative. Each CDR3 is given with its conserved first and last residue. Fields, in order: CDR3 length, V gene, J gene, CDR3 protein.

len: 13; v_gene: TRBV19; j_gene: TRBJ1-5; CDR3aa: CATRDRRNQPQHF
len: 15; v_gene: TRBV27; j_gene: TRBJ1-2; CDR3aa: CASSPRLGVNYGYTF
len: 18; v_gene: TRBV10-1; j_gene: TRBJ2-1; CDR3aa: CASSARGVRQGATNEQFF
len: 13; v_gene: TRBV6-5; j_gene: TRBJ1-6; CDR3aa: CASSYYRDSPLHF
len: 11; v_gene: TRBV20-1; j_gene: TRBJ1-2; CDR3aa: CSARGGVGYTF
len: 15; v_gene: TRBV7-3; j_gene: TRBJ2-5; CDR3aa: CASSASQGARETQYF
len: 14; v_gene: TRBV13; j_gene: TRBJ2-7; CDR3aa: CASSISSGRYEQYF
len: 17; v_gene: TRBV7-2; j_gene: TRBJ1-6; CDR3aa: CASSVMGGPGRNSPLHF
len: 15; v_gene: TRBV10-3; j_gene: TRBJ2-2; CDR3aa: CAIGGGLMNTGELFF
len: 14; v_gene: TRBV5-1; j_gene: TRBJ1-1; CDR3aa: CASSILDRVDEAFF
len: 15; v_gene: TRBV19; j_gene: TRBJ2-3; CDR3aa: CAGSASGRFTDTQYF
len: 17; v_gene: TRBV1; j_gene: TRBJ2-3; CDR3aa: CTSSQEREVRKSDTQYF
len: 14; v_gene: TRBV30; j_gene: TRBJ1-3; CDR3aa: CAWSVAGYRNTIYF
len: 13; v_gene: TRBV6-1; j_gene: TRBJ2-1; CDR3aa: CASRGISYNEQFF
len: 16; v_gene: TRBV25-1; j_gene: TRBJ2-1; CDR3aa: CASSESSSGSRDEQFF
len: 11; v_gene: TRBV18; j_gene: TRBJ1-1; CDR3aa: CASSPGRRAFF
len: 16; v_gene: TRBV7-6; j_gene: TRBJ2-1; CDR3aa: CASSLGGGLAGFEQFF
len: 15; v_gene: TRBV6-6; j_gene: TRBJ2-1; CDR3aa: CASARWTSGINEQFF
len: 17; v_gene: TRBV4-2; j_gene: TRBJ2-6; CDR3aa: CASSQDTGSSGANVLTF